This T cell receptor (beta chain) was found in a study of T-cell memory formation after mild COVID-19. Study-wide background: The study found TCR clusters largely donor specific. Broader study findings: There were some responding clones in pre-infection memory, which suggested that cross-reactive memory had joined. Specificity for SARS-CoV-2 was not confirmed among the second-wave clones peaking on day 37.

Researchers used 5'RACE with constant-segment primers to make TCR alpha and TCR beta cDNA libraries that carry sample barcodes and UMIs. One entry per CDR3 protein, called by TCRdb with MiXCR from the 5' RACE reads. The top ten hold around 13% of the sample, which has just under 550,000 distinct CDR3 sequences, roughly 20% seen once. This clonotype was found a few times. Its matching antigen is unknown. The V gene's germline CDR1 is LNHNV and CDR2 YYDKDF (reference sequence). V shed 0 bases and J shed 4 bases, with 12 bases lying between them. CDR3 length equals 15 residues. This chain joins TRBV15 and TRBJ1-2, with D perhaps TRBD1 (5 bases). This sequence was found in an adult woman who had mild COVID-19 (a few samples of this study predate the infection). Cell type and time point are not known. Sequencing used PBMCs or a T cell subset sorted from them (not recorded which). DNA for the CDR3: TGTGCCACCAGCAGAGAAGGGACGGCCAGCTATGGCTACACCTTC. Translation gives CATSREGTASYGYTF.